This T cell receptor beta chain stems from a study of T cell clonality in common variable immunodeficiency. In this sample, this clone turned up many times. No antigen is known for it. The read terminates 3 residues ahead of where the CDR3 ends, so the germline J gene completes it. Study outcomes and limitations: Fewer deletions and N-nucleotide insertions were reportedly seen in common variable immunodeficiency TCR beta sequences.

The CDR3 is 14 amino acids. The germline V gene has CDR1 SGHNT and CDR2 YYREEE (reference sequence). Profiling relied on immunoSEQ multiplex PCR, and the TCRdb table lists in-frame clones only, not all of them. The table records over 20,000 clones without singletons, the ten largest covering around 2.4%. The specimen sequenced was peripheral blood mononuclear cells. The chain employs TRBV5-4 and TRBJ1-2, with D unclear. This sequence originates from a human donor with common variable immunodeficiency. The CDR3 region is CASSLGTHSGGYTF. CDR3 bases read: TGTGCCAGCAGCTTGGGTACCCATTCAGGAGGC.